This is a list of T cell receptor beta chains from one sample in a study of control samples from healthy donors and cancer patients. Assay: immunoSEQ multiplex PCR; the TCRdb copy retains only in-frame clones and omits some. There are around 63,000 clones in the sample; around 87% occur only once, and 2% to 2.5% lies in the top ten. Sequences were obtained from PBMCs. The receptors derive from a woman aged 45-65 years with head and neck cancer. The CDR3 runs from the conserved cysteine through the conserved F or W. The D gene is left open where the match is weak. The size entry is marked missing in some rows and otherwise reads once, few, many or a size class.

15	TRBJ2-2	.	.	TRBV5-1	CASSLGSTGTGELFF	TGCGCCAGCAGCTTGGGCAGTACAGGCACCGGGGAGCTGTTTTTT
14	TRBJ2-3	.	.	TRBV5-1	CASSLRGGIDTQYF	TGCGCCAGCAGCTTAAGAGGGGGAATAGATACGCAGTATTTT
15	TRBJ2-5	.	TRBD1	TRBV5-5	CASSLAPRGTETQYF	TGTGCCAGCAGCTTGGCCCCCAGGGGGACCGAGACCCAGTACTTC
17	TRBJ1-2	.	TRBD1	TRBV28	CASRLRGGDRVAYGYTF	TGTGCCAGCAGGTTACGGGGGGGGGACAGGGTTGCTTATGGCTACACCTTC
15	TRBJ1-2	.	.	TRBV14	CASSHGRGASYGYTF	TGTGCCAGCAGCCATGGCAGGGGCGCGAGCTATGGCTACACCTTC
13	TRBJ1-4	.	.	TRBV5-1	CASSLVGDEKLFF	TGCGCCAGCAGCTTGGTGGGGGATGAAAAACTGTTTTTT
17	TRBJ2-1	.	.	TRBV27	CASSLLNVPGSYNEQFF	TGTGCCAGCAGTTTGTTAAACGTCCCTGGCTCCTACAATGAGCAGTTCTTC
15	TRBJ2-2	.	.	TRBV19	CASSTTPRSTGELFF	TGTGCCAGTAGCACAACCCCTAGAAGCACCGGGGAGCTGTTTTTT
14	TRBJ1-6	.	TRBD1	TRBV2	CASSAAGGGSPLHF	TGTGCCAGCAGTGCGGCAGGGGGAGGCTCACCCCTCCACTTT
14	TRBJ1-6	.	.	TRBV5-5	CASSLSDYNSPLHF	TGTGCCAGCAGCTTGAGCGACTATAATTCACCCCTCCACTTT
12	TRBJ2-1	.	.	TRBV28	CASPSPGDIWFF	TGTGCCAGCCCATCTCCTGGGGACATCTGGTTCTTC
14	TRBJ2-3	.	TRBD1	TRBV29-1	CSVVRQGGTDTQYF	TGCAGCGTTGTGAGACAGGGGGGCACAGATACGCAGTATTTT
15	TRBJ1-2	few	.	TRBV30	CAWSGGTEKNYGYTF	TGTGCCTGGAGTGGGGGGACGGAAAAGAACTATGGCTACACCTTC
11	TRBJ2-7	.	.	TRBV28	CASSFSYEQYF	TGTGCCAGCAGTTTCTCCTACGAGCAGTACTTC
14	TRBJ1-3	few	.	TRBV30	CAWAINDRGNTIYF	TGTGCCTGGGCCATAAACGACAGAGGAAACACCATATATTTT
14	TRBJ2-3	.	.	TRBV3-1/TRBV3-2	CASSQDGSRDTQYF	TGTGCCAGCAGCCAAGATGGGTCGAGGGATACGCAGTATTTT
15	TRBJ2-5	.	.	TRBV29-1	CSVHDARQGGETQYF	TGCAGCGTTCATGATGCCAGACAAGGGGGAGAGACCCAGTACTTC
14	TRBJ1-1	.	.	TRBV28	CASSFSGVRTEAFF	TGTGCCAGCAGTTTCTCAGGGGTACGGACTGAAGCTTTCTTT
15	TRBJ2-5	.	TRBD2	TRBV4-2	CASSQALAGDETQYF	TGTGCCAGCAGCCAGGCGCTAGCGGGGGATGAGACCCAGTACTTC
16	TRBJ2-6	.	.	TRBV5-1	CASMPGAGSGANVLTF	TGCGCCAGCATGCCAGGTGCCGGCTCTGGGGCCAACGTCCTGACTTTC
13	TRBJ2-1	.	TRBD2	TRBV30	CAWSGLAGNEQFF	TGTGCCTGGAGTGGACTAGCGGGGAATGAGCAGTTCTTC
15	TRBJ2-2	.	TRBD1	TRBV10-3	CAITSDRVEAGELFF	TGTGCCATCACCTCGGACAGGGTGGAGGCCGGGGAGCTGTTTTTT
14	TRBJ2-7	.	.	TRBV7-9	CASSSYQGFYEQYF	TGTGCCAGCAGCTCATACCAGGGGTTTTACGAGCAGTACTTC
15	TRBJ1-3	.	TRBD1	TRBV11-1	CASSRDRPSGNTIYF	TGTGCCAGCAGTCGGGACAGACCCTCTGGAAACACCATATATTTT
11	TRBJ2-1	.	.	TRBV30	CAWSSGYEQFF	TGTGCCTGGAGTTCAGGGTATGAGCAGTTCTTC
13	TRBJ1-1	.	.	TRBV3-1/TRBV3-2	CASSQYQGSEAFF	TGTGCCAGCAGCCAATACCAGGGCTCTGAAGCTTTCTTT